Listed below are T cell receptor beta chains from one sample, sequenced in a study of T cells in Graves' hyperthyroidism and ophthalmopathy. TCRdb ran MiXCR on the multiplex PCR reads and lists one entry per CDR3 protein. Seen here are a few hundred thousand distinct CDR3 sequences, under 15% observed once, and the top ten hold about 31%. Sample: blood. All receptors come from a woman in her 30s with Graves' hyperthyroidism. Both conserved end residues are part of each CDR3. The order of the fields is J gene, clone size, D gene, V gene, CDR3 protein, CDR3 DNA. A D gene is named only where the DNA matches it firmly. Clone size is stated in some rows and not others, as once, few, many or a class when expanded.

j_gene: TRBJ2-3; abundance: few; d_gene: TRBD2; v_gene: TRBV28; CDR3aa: CASSTFRLAGKGTDTQYF; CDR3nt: TGTGCCAGCAGTACCTTCCGACTAGCGGGAAAGGGTACAGATACGCAGTATTTT
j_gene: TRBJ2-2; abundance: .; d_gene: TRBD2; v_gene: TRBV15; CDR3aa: CATSHPGTSTGELFF; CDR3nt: TGTGCCACCAGCCACCCCGGGACTAGCACCGGGGAGCTGTTTTTT
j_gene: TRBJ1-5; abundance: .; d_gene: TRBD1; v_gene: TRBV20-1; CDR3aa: CSAAGTEGNQPQHF; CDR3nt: TGCAGTGCTGCCGGGACAGAAGGCAATCAGCCCCAGCATTTT
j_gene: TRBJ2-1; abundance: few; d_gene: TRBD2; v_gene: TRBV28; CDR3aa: CASTRSGGSSYNEQFF; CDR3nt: TGTGCCAGTACACGGTCCGGCGGGAGCTCCTACAATGAGCAGTTCTTC
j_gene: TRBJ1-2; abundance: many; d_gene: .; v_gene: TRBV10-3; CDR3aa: CAISESKTGYYGYTF; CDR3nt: TGTGCCATCAGTGAGTCGAAGACAGGTTACTATGGCTACACCTTC
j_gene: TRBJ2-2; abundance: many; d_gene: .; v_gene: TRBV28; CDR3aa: CASSLGGAPGELFF; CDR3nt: TGTGCCAGCAGCCTAGGTGGCGCTCCCGGGGAGCTGTTTTTT
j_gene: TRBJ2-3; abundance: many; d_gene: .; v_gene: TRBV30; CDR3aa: CAWGADPRGTDTQYF; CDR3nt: TGTGCCTGGGGGGCGGACCCGAGGGGCACAGATACGCAGTATTTT
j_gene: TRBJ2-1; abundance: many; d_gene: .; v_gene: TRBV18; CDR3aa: CASSIAQPGNEQFF; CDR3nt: TGTGCCAGCTCAATCGCACAGCCGGGGAATGAGCAGTTCTTC
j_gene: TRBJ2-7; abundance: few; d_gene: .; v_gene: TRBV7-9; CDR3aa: CASSAQTPGYEQYF; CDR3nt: TGTGCCAGCAGCGCACAAACCCCCGGATACGAGCAGTACTTC
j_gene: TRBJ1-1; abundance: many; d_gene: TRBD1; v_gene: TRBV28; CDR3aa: CASSSPTGAQRGAFF; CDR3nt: TGTGCCAGCAGTTCCCCGACAGGGGCACAACGGGGGGCTTTCTTT
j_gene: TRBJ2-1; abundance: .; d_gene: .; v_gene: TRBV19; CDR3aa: CASSIERDLQFF; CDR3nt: TGTGCCAGTAGTATAGAGAGGGATTTGCAGTTCTTC
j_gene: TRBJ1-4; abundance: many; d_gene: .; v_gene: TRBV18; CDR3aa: CASSETYNNEKLFF; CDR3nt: TGTGCCAGCTCCGAGACATATAACAATGAAAAACTGTTTTTT
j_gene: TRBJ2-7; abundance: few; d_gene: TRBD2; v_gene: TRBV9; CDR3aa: CASSLRAGAAYEQYF; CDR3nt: TGTGCCAGCAGCCTTCGGGCGGGAGCGGCGTACGAGCAGTACTTC
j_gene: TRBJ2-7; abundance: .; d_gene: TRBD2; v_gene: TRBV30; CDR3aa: CAWNPGGGTYEQYF; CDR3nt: TGTGCCTGGAATCCGGGCGGGGGTACCTACGAGCAGTACTTC
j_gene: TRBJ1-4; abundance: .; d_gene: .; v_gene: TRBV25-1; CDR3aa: CASSDGGSSRKLFF; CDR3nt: TGTGCCAGCAGCGATGGCGGGAGCTCGAGAAAACTGTTTTTT
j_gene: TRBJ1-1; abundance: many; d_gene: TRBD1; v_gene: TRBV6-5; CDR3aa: CASSYSKLGNRGGENTEAFF; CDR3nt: TGTGCCAGCAGTTACTCGAAACTGGGAAACAGGGGCGGCGAGAACACTGAAGCTTTCTTT
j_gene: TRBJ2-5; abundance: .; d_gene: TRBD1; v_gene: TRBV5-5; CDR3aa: CASSSGQGVETQYF; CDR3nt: TGTGCCAGCAGCTCGGGACAGGGTGTGGAGACCCAGTACTTC
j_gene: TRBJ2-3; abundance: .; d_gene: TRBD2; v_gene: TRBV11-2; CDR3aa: CASSSSGRVEQKGDTQYF; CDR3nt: TGTGCCAGCAGCTCTAGCGGGAGGGTTGAGCAGAAGGGCGATACGCAGTATTTT
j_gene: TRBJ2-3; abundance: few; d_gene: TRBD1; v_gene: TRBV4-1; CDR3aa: CASSQDGAEGGVDTQYF; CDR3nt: TGCGCCAGCAGCCAAGATGGGGCGGAAGGGGGCGTGGATACGCAGTATTTT
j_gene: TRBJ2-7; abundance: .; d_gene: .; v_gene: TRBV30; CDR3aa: CAWSSTYEQYF; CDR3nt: TGTGCCTGGAGTTCGACTTACGAGCAGTACTTC
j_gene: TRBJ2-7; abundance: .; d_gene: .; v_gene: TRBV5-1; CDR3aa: CASSLFTGPYEQYF; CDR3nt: TGCGCCAGCAGCTTGTTTACAGGCCCCTACGAGCAGTACTTC
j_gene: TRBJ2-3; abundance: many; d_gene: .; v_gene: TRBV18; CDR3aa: CASSPEDSYKDTQYF; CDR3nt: TGTGCCAGCTCCCCGGAAGACAGTTACAAAGATACGCAGTATTTT
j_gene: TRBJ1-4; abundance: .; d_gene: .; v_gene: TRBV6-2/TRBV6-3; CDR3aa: CASAREFATNEKLFF; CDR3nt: TGTGCCAGCGCTCGCGAATTTGCAACTAATGAAAAACTGTTTTTT
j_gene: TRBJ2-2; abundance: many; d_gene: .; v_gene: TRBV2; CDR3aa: CASSWGPDTGELFF; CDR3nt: TGTGCCAGCAGTTGGGGTCCGGACACCGGGGAGCTGTTTTTT
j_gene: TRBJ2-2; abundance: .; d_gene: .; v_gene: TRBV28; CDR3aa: CASSSTDTGELFF; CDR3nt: TGTGCCAGCAGTTCGACCGACACCGGGGAGCTGTTTTTT
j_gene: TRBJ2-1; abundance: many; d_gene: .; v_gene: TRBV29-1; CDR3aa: CSVEDGGGSHEQFF; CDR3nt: TGCAGCGTTGAAGATGGTGGGGGTTCCCATGAGCAGTTCTTC
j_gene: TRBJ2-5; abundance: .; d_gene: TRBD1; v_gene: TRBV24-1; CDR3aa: CATSDPGQGAGGETQYF; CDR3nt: TGTGCCACCAGTGATCCGGGACAGGGGGCTGGTGGGGAGACCCAGTACTTC
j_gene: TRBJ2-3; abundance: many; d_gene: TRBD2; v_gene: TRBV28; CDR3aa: CASSSLTSGRAGRTTDTQYF; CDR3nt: TGTGCCAGCAGTTCGCTAACTAGCGGGAGGGCCGGTAGGACCACAGATACGCAGTATTTT
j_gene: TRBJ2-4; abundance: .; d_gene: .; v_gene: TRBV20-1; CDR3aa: CSAIGRQNIQYF; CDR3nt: TGCAGTGCTATAGGCAGGCAAAACATTCAGTACTTC
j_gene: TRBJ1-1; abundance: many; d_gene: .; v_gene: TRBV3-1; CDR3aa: CASSQDRGAEAFF; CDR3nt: TGTGCCAGCAGCCAAGATCGGGGTGCTGAAGCTTTCTTT
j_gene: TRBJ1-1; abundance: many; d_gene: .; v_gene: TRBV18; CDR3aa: CASSRESRANTEAFF; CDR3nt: TGTGCCAGCTCACGTGAAAGTCGGGCTAACACTGAAGCTTTCTTT
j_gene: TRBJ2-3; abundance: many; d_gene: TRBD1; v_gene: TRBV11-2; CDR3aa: CASSLFGQASTDTQYF; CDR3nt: TGTGCCAGCAGCTTATTTGGACAGGCTAGCACAGATACGCAGTATTTT
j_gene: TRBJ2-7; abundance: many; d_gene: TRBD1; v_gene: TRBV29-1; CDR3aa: CSVKGQAAYEQYF; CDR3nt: TGCAGCGTAAAGGGACAGGCAGCCTACGAGCAGTACTTC
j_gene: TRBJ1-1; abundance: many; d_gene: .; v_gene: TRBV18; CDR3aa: CASSLTLYSGEGEAFF; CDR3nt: TGTGCCAGCTCACTCACCTTATATTCAGGGGAAGGAGAAGCTTTCTTT
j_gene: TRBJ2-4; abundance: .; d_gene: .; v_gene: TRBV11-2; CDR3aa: CASSFYPGNIQYF; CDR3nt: TGTGCCAGCAGCTTTTACCCCGGAAACATTCAGTACTTC
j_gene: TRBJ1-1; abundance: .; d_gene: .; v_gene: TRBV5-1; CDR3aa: CASRKTENTEAFF; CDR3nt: TGCGCCAGCAGAAAGACAGAGAACACTGAAGCTTTCTTT
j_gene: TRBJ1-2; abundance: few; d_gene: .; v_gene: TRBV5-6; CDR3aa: CASSPQGAYGYTF; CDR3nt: TGTGCCAGCAGCCCACAGGGAGCCTATGGCTACACCTTC
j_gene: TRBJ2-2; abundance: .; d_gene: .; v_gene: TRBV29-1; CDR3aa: CSVVSNTGELFF; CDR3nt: TGCAGCGTTGTGTCTAACACCGGGGAGCTGTTTTTT
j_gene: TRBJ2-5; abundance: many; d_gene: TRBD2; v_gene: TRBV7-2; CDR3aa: CASSLWEGGGETQYF; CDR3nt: TGTGCCAGCAGCTTATGGGAGGGAGGCGGGGAGACCCAGTACTTC
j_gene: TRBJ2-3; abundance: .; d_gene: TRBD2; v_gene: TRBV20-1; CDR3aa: CSASSPIAGFTDTQYF; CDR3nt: TGCAGTGCTAGTTCCCCGATAGCGGGATTCACAGATACGCAGTATTTT
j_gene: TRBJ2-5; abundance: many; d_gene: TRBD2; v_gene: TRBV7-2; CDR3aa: CASSPRLAGYQETQYF; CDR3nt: TGTGCCAGCAGCCCCCGGCTAGCGGGTTACCAAGAGACCCAGTACTTC
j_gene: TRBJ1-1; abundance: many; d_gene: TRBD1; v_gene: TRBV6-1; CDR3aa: CASSTPGQGAKSEAFF; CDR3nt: TGTGCCAGCAGTACACCAGGACAGGGGGCGAAGTCTGAAGCTTTCTTT
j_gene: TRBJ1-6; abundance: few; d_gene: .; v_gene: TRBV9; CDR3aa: CASSVVLEPPLHF; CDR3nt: TGTGCCAGCAGCGTAGTCCTGGAACCCCCCCTCCACTTT
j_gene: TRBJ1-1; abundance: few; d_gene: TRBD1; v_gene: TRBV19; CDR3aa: CASSIDSLGQGKNTEAFF; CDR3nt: TGTGCCAGTAGTATAGATAGTTTGGGACAGGGCAAGAACACTGAAGCTTTCTTT
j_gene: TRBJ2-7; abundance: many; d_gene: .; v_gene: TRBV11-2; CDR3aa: CASSRIGTGYEQYF; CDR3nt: TGTGCCAGCAGCCGCATCGGAACGGGCTACGAGCAGTACTTC
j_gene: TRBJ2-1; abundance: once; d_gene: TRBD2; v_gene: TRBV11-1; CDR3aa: CASSARDYHFNEQFF; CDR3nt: TGTGCCAGCAGCGCCCGGGACTACCACTTTAATGAGCAGTTCTTC
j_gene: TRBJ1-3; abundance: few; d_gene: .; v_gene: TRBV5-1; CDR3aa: CASSLPSAGLGNTIYF; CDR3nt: TGCGCCAGCAGCCTACCGTCGGCAGGGCTTGGAAACACCATATATTTT
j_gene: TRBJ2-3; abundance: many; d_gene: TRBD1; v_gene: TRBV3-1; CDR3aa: CASSQGGRGNTDTQYF; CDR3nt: TGTGCCAGCAGCCAAGGTGGCAGGGGGAACACAGATACGCAGTATTTT
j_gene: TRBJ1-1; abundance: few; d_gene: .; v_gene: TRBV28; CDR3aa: CASSSHMTSPGRGAFF; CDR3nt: TGTGCCAGCAGTTCTCACATGACGAGTCCAGGGAGGGGAGCTTTCTTT
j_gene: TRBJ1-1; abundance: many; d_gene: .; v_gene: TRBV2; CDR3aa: CASSFTPRGTEAFF; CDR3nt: TGTGCCAGCAGTTTTACTCCCCGCGGGACTGAAGCTTTCTTT
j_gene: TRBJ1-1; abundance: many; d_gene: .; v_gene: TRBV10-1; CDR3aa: CASSYGANTEAFF; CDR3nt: TGTGCCAGCAGTTACGGAGCAAACACTGAAGCTTTCTTT
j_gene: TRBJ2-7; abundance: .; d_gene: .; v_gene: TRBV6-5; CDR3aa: CASSYAGYEQYF; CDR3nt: TGTGCCAGCAGTTATGCTGGCTACGAGCAGTACTTC
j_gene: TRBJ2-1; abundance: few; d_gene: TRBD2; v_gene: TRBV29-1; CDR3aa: CSVEVLLAGGQFF; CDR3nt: TGCAGCGTTGAAGTCTTACTAGCGGGAGGGCAGTTCTTC
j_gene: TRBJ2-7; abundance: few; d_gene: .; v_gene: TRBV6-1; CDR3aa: CASTMTGRSEQYF; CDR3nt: TGTGCCAGCACAATGACGGGAAGGTCGGAGCAGTACTTC
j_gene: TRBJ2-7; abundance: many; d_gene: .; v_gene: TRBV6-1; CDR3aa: CASSLIPGLDYEQYF; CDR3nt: TGTGCCAGCAGTCTCATTCCGGGACTGGACTACGAGCAGTACTTC